The 8 T cell receptor beta chains below come from one sample, sequenced in a study of blood T cell repertoires in COVID-19. Profiled with immunoSEQ multiplex PCR; TCRdb holds only in-frame clones, not every one. The sample contains 140,000 or so clones, about 80% of which appear only once. Sequencing was carried out using PBMCs or T cells enriched from blood (not recorded which). These receptors originate from a man aged 50-60 years who had recovered from COVID-19.

The gene calls are TRBV5-1 and TRBJ2-7; 10 bases align to TRBD1. From germline, CDR1 is SGHRS and CDR2 YFSETQ. This CDR3 has 15 amino acids. V lost 3 bases and J lost 4; bases outside the gene matches: 7. CDR3 amino acids: CASSWRQGAAYEQYF. The CDR3 nucleotides read TGCGCCAGCAGCTGGCGACAGGGGGCGGCATACGAGCAGTACTTC.

V and J are TRBV3-1 (or the pseudogene TRBV3-2) and TRBJ1-2, with unresolved D. CDR3 length: 15 amino acids. Germline V gene data show CDR1 as LGHDT and CDR2 as YNNKEL (reference sequence). The V gene lost 4 bases and the J gene lost 1 base, with 13 bases spanning the gap. The CDR3 here is CASSPRTVNNYGYTF. CDR3 nucleotides: TGTGCCAGCAGCCCGCGAACGGTCAATAACTATGGCTACACCTTC.

The CDR3 coding sequence is TGTGCCATCAGTGAGTCGGTCTACAGGGCGCGATCTGGAAACACCATATATTTT. It encodes CAISESVYRARSGNTIYF. V and J are TRBV10-3 and TRBJ1-3; weak D call: TRBD1 (6 bases). V gave up 0 bases and J gave up 1 base, with 16 bases separating them. This CDR3 is 18 amino acids long. Looked up from germline, CDR1 is ENHRY and CDR2 is SYGVKD.

The chain joins TRBV19 to TRBJ1-1; D possibly corresponds to TRBD1 (5 bases). The germline V gene encodes CDR1 LNHDA and CDR2 SQIVND (reference sequence). V was shortened by 7 bases and J by 1 base, with 10 bases between the two germline ends. The CDR3 consists of 13 residues. The CDR3 sequence: CASTGDRNTEAFF. In DNA, the CDR3 is TGTGCCAGTACGGGCGACAGGAACACTGAAGCTTTCTTT.

This sequence joins TRBV6-5 and TRBJ2-7; 11 bases are a match to TRBD1. V was clipped by 2 bases and J by 1 base; unmatched bases: 1. The CDR3 sequence is 15 residues long. Germline-derived CDR1 and CDR2 are MNHEY and SVGAGI. CDR3 residues: CASSYRDRGSYEQYF. CDR3 nucleotides: TGTGCCAGCAGTTACAGGGACAGGGGGTCCTACGAGCAGTACTTC.

The CDR3 DNA reads as TGTGCCAGTACCAACAGGGGAAGCTATGGCTACACCTTC. Its protein product is CASTNRGSYGYTF. The chain links TRBV19 to TRBJ1-2; 7 bases align to TRBD1. The CDR3 is 13 residues long. Per the germline V gene, CDR1 is LNHDA and CDR2 is SQIVND (reference sequence). J lost 4 bases, V lost 7 bases, and 6 bases had no gene match.

This chain uses TRBV27 with TRBJ1-4; 7 bases align to TRBD1. Germline V gene sequence: CDR1 MNHEY, CDR2 SMNVEV (reference sequence). The V and J ends lost 5 bases and 8 bases, in that order; junction bases with no gene match: 8. The CDR3 totals 14 residues. The CDR3 loop reads CASSPRQGGEKLFF. The CDR3 region has the DNA TGTGCCAGCAGTCCCCGACAGGGTGGGGAAAAACTGTTTTTT.

This sequence joins TRBV21-1 and TRBJ1-2; TRBD1, the table's D call, lacks a check against the DNA. TRBV21-1 is a listed pseudogene. The CDR3 covers 15 residues. Here the CDR3 reads CASSKEAGANYGYTF. DNA for the CDR3: TGTGCCAGCAGCAAAGAAGCAGGTGCTAACTATGGCTACACCTTC.